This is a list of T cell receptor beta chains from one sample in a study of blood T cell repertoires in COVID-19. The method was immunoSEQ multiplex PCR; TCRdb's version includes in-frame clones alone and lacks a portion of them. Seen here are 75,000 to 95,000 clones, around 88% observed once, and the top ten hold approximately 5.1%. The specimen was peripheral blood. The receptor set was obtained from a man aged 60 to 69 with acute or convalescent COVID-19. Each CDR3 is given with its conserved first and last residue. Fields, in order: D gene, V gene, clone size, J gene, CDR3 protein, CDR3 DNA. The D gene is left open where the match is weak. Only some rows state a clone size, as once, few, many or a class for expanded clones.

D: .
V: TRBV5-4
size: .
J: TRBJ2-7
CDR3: CASSKDRSLSYEQYF
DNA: TGTGCCAGCAGCAAAGACAGGAGTCTGTCCTACGAGCAGTACTTC

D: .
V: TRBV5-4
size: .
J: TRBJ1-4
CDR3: CASSLAGQANEKLFF
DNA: TGTGCCAGCAGCTTGGCAGGCCAGGCTAATGAAAAACTGTTTTTT

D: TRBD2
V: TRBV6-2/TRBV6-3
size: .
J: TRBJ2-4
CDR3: CASSYSSGGTNIQYF
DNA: TGTGCCAGCAGTTACTCTAGCGGGGGAACAAACATTCAGTACTTC

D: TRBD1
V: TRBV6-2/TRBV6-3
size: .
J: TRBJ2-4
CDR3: CASSDLTGGNIQYF
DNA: TGTGCCAGCAGTGATCTGACAGGGGGAAACATTCAGTACTTC

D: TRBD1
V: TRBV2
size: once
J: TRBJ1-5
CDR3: CASRTTGTGNQPQHF
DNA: TGTGCCAGCAGGACAACAGGGACAGGGAATCAGCCCCAGCATTTT

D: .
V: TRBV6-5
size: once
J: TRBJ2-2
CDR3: CASTDWSGELFF
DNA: TGTGCCAGCACAGACTGGTCCGGGGAGCTGTTTTTT

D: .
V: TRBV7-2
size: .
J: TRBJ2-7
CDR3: CASSEKYEQYF
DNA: TGTGCCAGCAGCGAGAAGTACGAGCAGTACTTC

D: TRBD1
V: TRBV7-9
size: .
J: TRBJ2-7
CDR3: CASSWGQEDYEQYF
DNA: TGTGCCAGCAGCTGGGGACAGGAAGACTACGAGCAGTACTTC

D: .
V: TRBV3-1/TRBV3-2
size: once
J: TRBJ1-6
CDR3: CASSQDAGLALHF
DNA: TGTGCCAGCAGCCAAGACGCGGGGTTGGCCCTCCACTTT

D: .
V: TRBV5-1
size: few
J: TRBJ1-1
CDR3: CASSGLDSTQGPSAFF
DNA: TGCGCCAGCAGCGGTTTGGACAGTACCCAAGGTCCTTCAGCTTTCTTT

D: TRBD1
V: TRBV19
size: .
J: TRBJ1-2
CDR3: CASSARDRPDYGYTF
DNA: TGTGCCAGTAGTGCCCGGGACAGGCCAGACTATGGCTACACCTTC

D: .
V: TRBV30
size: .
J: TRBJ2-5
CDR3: CAWSVGQQETQYF
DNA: TGTGCCTGGAGTGTTGGACAGCAGGAGACCCAGTACTTC

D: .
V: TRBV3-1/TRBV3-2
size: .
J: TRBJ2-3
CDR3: CASSQGWRGPTDTQYF
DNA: TGTGCCAGCAGCCAAGGCTGGAGGGGGCCCACAGATACGCAGTATTTT

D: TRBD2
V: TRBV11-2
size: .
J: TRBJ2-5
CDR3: CASSYTSGGIQETQYF
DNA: TGTGCCAGCAGCTATACTAGCGGGGGGATTCAAGAGACCCAGTACTTC

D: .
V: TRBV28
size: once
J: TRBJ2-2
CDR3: CASGGTANTGELFF
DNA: TGTGCCAGCGGAGGGACCGCGAACACCGGGGAGCTGTTTTTT

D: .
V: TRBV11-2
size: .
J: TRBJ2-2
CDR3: CASSPDSANTGELFF
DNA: TGTGCCAGCAGCCCAGACTCCGCGAACACCGGGGAGCTGTTTTTT

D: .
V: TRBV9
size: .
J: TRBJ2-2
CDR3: CASSVKAGNTGELFF
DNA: TGTGCCAGCAGCGTAAAAGCGGGGAACACCGGGGAGCTGTTTTTT

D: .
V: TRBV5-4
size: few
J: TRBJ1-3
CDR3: CASSLQGGNTIYF
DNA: TGTGCCAGCAGCTTACAGGGTGGAAACACCATATATTTT

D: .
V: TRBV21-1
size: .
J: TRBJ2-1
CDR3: CESGGSYNEQFF
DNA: TGTGAGTCAGGGGGTTCCTACAATGAGCAGTTCTTC

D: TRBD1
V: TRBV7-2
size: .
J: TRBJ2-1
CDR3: CASSSNTGQGLPEQFF
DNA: TGTGCCAGCAGCAGCAACACGGGACAGGGGCTCCCTGAGCAGTTCTTC

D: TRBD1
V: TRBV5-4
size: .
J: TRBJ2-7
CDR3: CASSPGTGSHEQYF
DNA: TGTGCCAGCAGCCCCGGGACAGGGTCCCACGAGCAGTACTTC

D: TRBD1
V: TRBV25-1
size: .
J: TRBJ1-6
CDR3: CASSETGGNSPLHF
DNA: TGTGCCAGCAGTGAGACAGGGGGTAATTCACCCCTCCACTTT

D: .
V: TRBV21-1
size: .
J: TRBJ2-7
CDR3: CASSKGDSQCYEQYF
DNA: TGTGCCAGCAGCAAAGGGGACTCCCAGTGTTACGAGCAGTACTTC

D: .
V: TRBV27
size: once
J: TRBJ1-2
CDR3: CASSTGTLQNGYTF
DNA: TGTGCCAGCAGTACAGGGACACTACAAAATGGCTACACCTTC

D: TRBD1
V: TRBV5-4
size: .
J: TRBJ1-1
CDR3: CASSLGDRGTEAFF
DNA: TGTGCCAGCAGCTTGGGGGACAGGGGCACTGAAGCTTTCTTT

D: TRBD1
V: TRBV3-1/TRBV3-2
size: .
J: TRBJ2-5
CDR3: CASSHTGTAQATQYF
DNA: TGTGCCAGCAGCCATACCGGGACAGCTCAAGCGACCCAGTACTTC

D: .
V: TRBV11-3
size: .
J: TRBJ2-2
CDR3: CASSLKTGHLGELFF
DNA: TGTGCCAGCAGCTTAAAAACAGGGCACCTTGGGGAGCTGTTTTTT

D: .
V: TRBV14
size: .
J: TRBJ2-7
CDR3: CASSPGTPPYEQYF
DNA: TGTGCCAGCAGCCCCGGGACTCCACCCTACGAGCAGTACTTC

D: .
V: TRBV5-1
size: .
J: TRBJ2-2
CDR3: CASSPREGGELFF
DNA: TGCGCCAGCAGCCCCAGGGAAGGCGGGGAGCTGTTTTTT